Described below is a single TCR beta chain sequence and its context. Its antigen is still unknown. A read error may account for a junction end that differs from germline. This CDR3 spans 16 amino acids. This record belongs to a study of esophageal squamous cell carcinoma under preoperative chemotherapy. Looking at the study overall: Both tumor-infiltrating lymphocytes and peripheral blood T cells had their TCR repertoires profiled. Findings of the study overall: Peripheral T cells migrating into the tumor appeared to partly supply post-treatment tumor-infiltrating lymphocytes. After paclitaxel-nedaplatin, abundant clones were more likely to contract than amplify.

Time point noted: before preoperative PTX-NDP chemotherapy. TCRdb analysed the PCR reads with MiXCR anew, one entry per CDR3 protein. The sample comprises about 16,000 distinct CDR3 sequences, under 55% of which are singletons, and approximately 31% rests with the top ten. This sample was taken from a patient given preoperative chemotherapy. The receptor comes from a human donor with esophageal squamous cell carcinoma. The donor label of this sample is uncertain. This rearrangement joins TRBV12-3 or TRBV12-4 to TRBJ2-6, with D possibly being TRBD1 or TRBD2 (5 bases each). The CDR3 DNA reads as TGTGCCAGCAATGTTCCGGGGACCTCTTGGGCCTACGTGCTGACTTTC. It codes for CASNVPGTSWAYVLTF.